The present T cell receptor (beta chain) was sequenced within a study of shared clonotypes between healthy human individuals. In the original analysis: Junction-only sequences without quality scores came from ImmunoSEQ, so filtering differed. Only in-frame clones appear in the TCRdb table, and some are missing; sequencing was by immunoSEQ multiplex PCR. V, J and clone size are taken as reported in that table, and D and trimming were inferred from the DNA itself. This table holds millions of clones, approximately 95% found once. As to this clone: Its specificity is unknown.

Study-level findings and limits: Naive subsets tended to show greater estimated richness than memory subsets. The generation probabilities recorded for non-shared clonotypes fell below those of clonotypes shared by all four donors.

Positively selected for CCR7, the CD45RO-negative cells used as naive CD8 cells excluded terminally differentiated effector memory CD45RA+ cells. Adult Caucasians living in Nashville, Tennessee made up all of the donors. V gave up 0 bases and J gave up 3 bases; unmatched junction bases: 7. This CDR3 contains 16 residues. The germline V gene encodes CDR1 SGDLS and CDR2 YYNGEE. The source of this sequence is a man younger than 35 in good health. Input material: naive CD8+ T cells sorted from blood. V usage is TRBV9 and J usage is TRBJ2-5; the match to TRBD2 covers 8 bases. This CDR3 is CASSVGVGAGEETQYF. DNA for the CDR3: TGTGCCAGCAGCGTAGGAGTCGGAGCGGGGGAAGAGACCCAGTACTTC.